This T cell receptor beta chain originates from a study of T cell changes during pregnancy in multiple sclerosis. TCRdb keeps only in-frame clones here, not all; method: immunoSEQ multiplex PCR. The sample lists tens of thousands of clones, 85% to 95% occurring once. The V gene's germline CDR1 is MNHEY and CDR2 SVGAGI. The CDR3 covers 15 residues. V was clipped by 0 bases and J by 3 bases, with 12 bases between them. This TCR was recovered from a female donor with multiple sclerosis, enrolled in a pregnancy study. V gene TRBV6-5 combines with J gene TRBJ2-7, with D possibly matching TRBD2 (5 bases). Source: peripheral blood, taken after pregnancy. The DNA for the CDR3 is TGTGCCAGCAGTTACTCTATCGGGAAAAACTACGAGCAGTACTTC. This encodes CASSYSIGKNYEQYF.